The sequence of this T cell receptor beta chain was determined in a study of cytomegalovirus exposure and HLA in healthy donors. In germline, CDR1 is SGHTS, CDR2 YDEGEE. CDR3 length: 14 amino acids. V gave up 0 bases and J gave up 7 bases, with 8 bases separating them. The primer mix had 60 Vbeta and 13 Jbeta primers. Clones were read by immunoSEQ multiplex PCR, and TCRdb kept only the in-frame ones, dropping some. The sample shows tens of thousands of clones, over 70% of them seen only once. Sequencing was done on a sample of PBMCs. The source is a man aged 65 to 85 in good health and CMV-seronegative. The genes are TRBV5-8 and TRBJ1-6; no clear D gene. As DNA, the CDR3 is TGTGCCAGCAGCTTGGGGACTGGAAATTCACCCCTCCACTTT. Translation: CASSLGTGNSPLHF.